This entry lists 7 T cell receptor beta chains sequenced from one sample in a study of T-cell reconstitution after alpha-beta-depleted transplantation in children. The authors prepared the TCRbeta library with unique molecular identifiers. TCRdb called the PCR reads again in MiXCR, with one record for every CDR3 protein. The sample includes about 27,000 distinct CDR3 sequences, under 7% of them seen just once. The sequencing used PBMCs, mostly from graft donor cells, collected 180 days after TCRalphabeta/CD19-depleted stem cell transplant. The source is a male patient aged 10 to 17 who had a stem cell transplant for acute myeloid leukemia, so the T cells may come from the graft donor.

This clonotype was seen many times. The rearrangement uses TRBV10-3 and TRBJ2-1; D might be TRBD2 (6 bases). The V and J ends lost 4 bases and 6 bases respectively, with 10 bases between them. Germline V gene data show CDR1 as ENHRY and CDR2 as SYGVKD. The CDR3 is 13 residues long. The CDR3 bases are TGTGCCATCAGTGGACTAGTCTCCAATGAGCAGTTCTTC. It encodes CAISGLVSNEQFF.

The chain carries TRBV12-3 or TRBV12-4 and TRBJ1-3; 7 positions agree with TRBD1. Germline trimming cut 8 bases from V and 0 bases from J; bases unmatched to any gene: 4. The CDR3 covers 14 residues. Written as DNA, the CDR3 is TGTGCCAGCCTGGCAGGGGGCTCTGGAAACACCATATATTTT. Amino acid sequence: CASLAGGSGNTIYF.

This clonotype was recorded many times. The chain has TRBV5-5 and TRBJ2-3, with 11 nucleotides matching TRBD2. The CDR3 has 17 residues. The germline V gene has CDR1 SGHKS and CDR2 YYEKEE (reference sequence). V shed 4 bases and J 1 base; nucleotides not matched to a gene: 8. The CDR3 spells CASSRILAGVGTDTQYF. CDR3 coding DNA: TGTGCCAGCAGCCGGATACTAGCGGGGGTCGGCACAGATACGCAGTATTTT.

The table lists this clonotype with many counts. This chain joins TRBV5-1 and TRBJ2-7; 15 positions match TRBD2. Germline lookup yields CDR1 SGHRS and CDR2 YFSETQ. CDR3 length: 17 amino acids. J lost 1 base, V lost 3 bases, and 5 bases had no gene match. For the CDR3, the DNA is TGCGCCAGCAGCTCGGGACTAGCGGGAGGTGATTCCTACGAGCAGTACTTC. Amino acids: CASSSGLAGGDSYEQYF.

This clonotype was counted at least ten times. The chain employs TRBV12-2 and TRBJ1-5. TRBV12-2 is given as a pseudogene. The CDR3 runs 14 residues. CDR3 DNA sequence: TGTGCAAGTCGGGCCGGACCGGGCAATCAGCCCCAGCATTTT. Protein sequence: CASRAGPGNQPQHF.

Many counts were recorded for this clonotype. The chain joins TRBV7-6 to TRBJ2-7; D tentatively reads TRBD1 or TRBD2 (6 bases each). V lost 2 bases and J 7 bases, leaving 12 bases between the germline ends. The CDR3 spans 13 residues. Germline CDR1 reads SGHVS; CDR2 reads FNYEAQ. In nucleotides, the CDR3 is TGTGCCAGCAGCTTAATAAGGGGGAGGGAGCAGTACTTC. Amino acids: CASSLIRGREQYF.

This clonotype was seen a single time. The rearrangement uses TRBV5-1 and TRBJ1-2, with TRBD1 as a possible D gene (6 bases). CDR1 is SGHRS and CDR2 is YFSETQ in the germline V gene. The CDR3 consists of 15 residues. With 1 base removed from V and 7 bases from J, the gap between germline ends came to 17 bases. CDR3 nucleotide sequence: TGCGCCAGCAGCTTGCTGACTGAGGGGGAGGGTGGCTACACCTTC. The encoded protein is CASSLLTEGEGGYTF.